These T cell receptor beta chains were read from a single sample in a study of T cells in Graves' hyperthyroidism and ophthalmopathy. TCRdb ran MiXCR on the multiplex PCR reads and lists one entry per CDR3 protein. Here the sample spans about 350,000 distinct CDR3 sequences, about 15% being singletons. The sequenced sample consisted of blood. The receptors were gathered from a woman aged 25 to 45 with Graves' hyperthyroidism that later progressed to Graves' ophthalmopathy. Both conserved end residues are part of each CDR3. A D gene is named only where the DNA matches it firmly. Some rows have no size entry. The others give once, few or many, or a class for an expanded clone.

D gene: -
J gene: TRBJ1-5
CDR3 length: 15
clone size: -
V gene: TRBV12-3/TRBV12-4
CDR3 protein: CASSLQRRANQPQHF
CDR3 DNA: TGTGCCAGCAGCCTACAGCGGAGGGCTAATCAGCCCCAGCATTTT

D gene: -
J gene: TRBJ2-3
CDR3 length: 15
clone size: -
V gene: TRBV4-2
CDR3 protein: CASSPWTRSTDTQYF
CDR3 DNA: TGTGCCAGCAGCCCGTGGACACGTAGCACAGATACGCAGTATTTT

D gene: -
J gene: TRBJ2-1
CDR3 length: 12
clone size: many
V gene: TRBV24-1
CDR3 protein: CATSSPYNEQFF
CDR3 DNA: TGTGCCACCAGTAGCCCGTACAATGAGCAGTTCTTC

D gene: TRBD2
J gene: TRBJ2-7
CDR3 length: 15
clone size: -
V gene: TRBV2
CDR3 protein: CASRAGTSGPYEQYF
CDR3 DNA: TGTGCCAGCAGAGCCGGGACTAGCGGTCCCTACGAGCAGTACTTC

D gene: -
J gene: TRBJ2-5
CDR3 length: 15
clone size: many
V gene: TRBV19
CDR3 protein: CASRSRGVPQETQYF
CDR3 DNA: TGTGCCAGCCGGAGCCGGGGCGTACCACAAGAGACCCAGTACTTC

D gene: -
J gene: TRBJ2-2
CDR3 length: 15
clone size: once
V gene: TRBV11-2
CDR3 protein: CASSLGLANAGELFF
CDR3 DNA: TGTGCCAGCAGCTTAGGGCTAGCCAACGCCGGGGAGCTGTTTTTT

D gene: -
J gene: TRBJ1-2
CDR3 length: 14
clone size: many
V gene: TRBV9
CDR3 protein: CASSVTPIAYGYTF
CDR3 DNA: TGTGCCAGCAGCGTTACACCCATTGCCTATGGCTACACCTTC

D gene: TRBD2
J gene: TRBJ2-1
CDR3 length: 16
clone size: many
V gene: TRBV6-5
CDR3 protein: CASSSRGGWSYNEQFF
CDR3 DNA: TGTGCCAGCAGTTCTCGGGGGGGCTGGTCGTACAATGAGCAGTTCTTC

D gene: TRBD2
J gene: TRBJ2-3
CDR3 length: 16
clone size: many
V gene: TRBV12-3/TRBV12-4
CDR3 protein: CASSFGLAGFTDTQYF
CDR3 DNA: TGTGCCAGCAGTTTCGGACTAGCGGGTTTCACAGATACGCAGTATTTT

D gene: -
J gene: TRBJ1-6
CDR3 length: 16
clone size: -
V gene: TRBV28
CDR3 protein: CASSRRTGAGLGPLHF
CDR3 DNA: TGTGCCAGCAGTAGGAGGACCGGGGCAGGGTTAGGACCCCTCCACTTT

D gene: -
J gene: TRBJ1-2
CDR3 length: 13
clone size: -
V gene: TRBV29-1
CDR3 protein: CSVPGGSNYGYTF
CDR3 DNA: TGCAGCGTTCCGGGTGGATCTAACTATGGCTACACCTTC

D gene: -
J gene: TRBJ2-3
CDR3 length: 18
clone size: many
V gene: TRBV25-1
CDR3 protein: CASSAEPEGHRFTDTQYF
CDR3 DNA: TGTGCCAGCAGTGCTGAGCCAGAGGGACACCGCTTCACAGATACGCAGTATTTT

D gene: -
J gene: TRBJ2-1
CDR3 length: 15
clone size: -
V gene: TRBV28
CDR3 protein: CASSLSRVIYNEQFF
CDR3 DNA: TGTGCCAGCAGTTTATCCAGGGTCATCTACAATGAGCAGTTCTTC

D gene: -
J gene: TRBJ1-5
CDR3 length: 15
clone size: few
V gene: TRBV4-1
CDR3 protein: CASSQDTGSYQPQHF
CDR3 DNA: TGCGCCAGCAGCCAAGATACAGGCAGTTATCAGCCCCAGCATTTT

D gene: TRBD2
J gene: TRBJ2-5
CDR3 length: 15
clone size: many
V gene: TRBV7-9
CDR3 protein: CASSWASGVQETQYF
CDR3 DNA: TGTGCCAGCAGCTGGGCTAGCGGCGTACAAGAGACCCAGTACTTC

D gene: -
J gene: TRBJ1-5
CDR3 length: 15
clone size: -
V gene: TRBV19
CDR3 protein: CASSMHSGEGQPQHF
CDR3 DNA: TGTGCCAGTAGTATGCATTCGGGGGAAGGCCAGCCCCAGCATTTT

D gene: -
J gene: TRBJ2-7
CDR3 length: 12
clone size: few
V gene: TRBV5-1
CDR3 protein: CASSLDREKQYF
CDR3 DNA: TGCGCCAGCAGCTTGGACAGAGAAAAGCAGTACTTC

D gene: -
J gene: TRBJ1-3
CDR3 length: 17
clone size: -
V gene: TRBV5-8
CDR3 protein: CASAFRAGLLSGNTIYF
CDR3 DNA: TGTGCCAGCGCCTTCAGAGCAGGGCTTCTATCTGGAAACACCATATATTTT

D gene: -
J gene: TRBJ2-7
CDR3 length: 13
clone size: -
V gene: TRBV2
CDR3 protein: CASSGGATYEQYF
CDR3 DNA: TGTGCCAGCAGTGGAGGGGCTACCTACGAGCAGTACTTC

D gene: -
J gene: TRBJ2-5
CDR3 length: 13
clone size: many
V gene: TRBV5-1
CDR3 protein: CASRPGGGETQYF
CDR3 DNA: TGCGCCAGCAGGCCTGGGGGCGGCGAGACCCAGTACTTC

D gene: -
J gene: TRBJ1-6
CDR3 length: 15
clone size: many
V gene: TRBV3-1
CDR3 protein: CASSQEAGKGSPLHF
CDR3 DNA: TGTGCCAGCAGCCAAGAGGCGGGAAAAGGTTCACCCCTCCACTTT

D gene: -
J gene: TRBJ1-4
CDR3 length: 13
clone size: many
V gene: TRBV29-1
CDR3 protein: CSVEDLGNEKLFF
CDR3 DNA: TGCAGCGTTGAAGATCTCGGAAATGAAAAACTGTTTTTT

D gene: -
J gene: TRBJ2-3
CDR3 length: 13
clone size: few
V gene: TRBV5-4
CDR3 protein: CASASASTDTQYF
CDR3 DNA: TGTGCCAGTGCGTCTGCATCCACAGATACGCAGTATTTT

D gene: -
J gene: TRBJ2-3
CDR3 length: 13
clone size: few
V gene: TRBV7-2
CDR3 protein: CASSKPQTDTQYF
CDR3 DNA: TGTGCCAGCAGCAAACCTCAAACAGATACGCAGTATTTT

D gene: TRBD2
J gene: TRBJ2-3
CDR3 length: 15
clone size: many
V gene: TRBV7-2
CDR3 protein: CASSLAGTRPDTQYF
CDR3 DNA: TGTGCCAGCAGCTTAGCCGGGACTAGACCAGATACGCAGTATTTT